This entry features one TCR beta chain sequence. Its antigen is unknown. Per-base quality was not reported, and no clone a single base away is much larger than it. The approximately 41 donors, aged roughly 6 to 100 years, were systemically healthy Caucasian individuals from Russia. Each donor gave 9 to 10 milliliters of peripheral blood, collected into EDTA-treated Vacutainer tubes. Ficoll-Paque density-gradient centrifugation was used to isolate PBMCs, with at least 7 million per sample. Total RNA, at least 6 micrograms per sample, was extracted from PBMCs with Trizol reagent. The percentages of naive CD45RAhigh/CD27high T cells were determined by flow cytometry on a PBMC aliquot from every donor. The data originate from a study of blood T cells in healthy people across ages (dated by TCRdb to between 2014 and 2017). In terms of the full investigation: In model experiments, template switching captured about one uniquely barcoded TCR beta cDNA molecule for every two T cells. Using the same blood draw, the study looked at two additional independent replicas of 1 million unique cDNA reads for two donors, one aged 18 to 30 and the other aged 80 or older. The donors were divided into four age groups: young (average roughly 17 years), middle-aged (over 35), aged (approximately 59) and long-lived (around 80). Age-related changes in TCR beta repertoire diversity were measured in the study by deep sequencing normalized with unique cDNA molecular identifiers. The paper as a whole reports these results and caveats: Compared with the aged group, more naive CD4+ T cells, fewer expanded clones and increased TCR diversity were shown by the long-lived group, suggesting age selection. Estimates of total diversity from one million sequenced T cells were regarded as lower bounds and underestimates. Conclusive comparison of naive and antigen-experienced compartments was prevented by the profiling of bulk unsorted PBMCs. Donor CMV infection status was unknown, potentially confounding age-related changes in expanded clonotypes. There was a strong correlation between observed TCR beta diversity and the percentage of naive T cells measured by flow cytometry. Observed TCR beta diversity per million T cells fell roughly linearly with age, and a significant reduction was already apparent by age roughly 40.

Libraries were constructed by 5' RACE. The instrument given in TCRdb is Illumina HiSeq 2500. A second PCR of roughly 7 to 12 cycles was run with a J-beta primer mix and a sample-barcoded 5' primer. A template-switch 5' adaptor carrying 12 random nucleotides introduced a unique molecular identifier onto each TCR beta cDNA molecule. Each sample yielded at least 2.5 million CDR3-containing paired-end reads. First-strand cDNA was synthesized from all RNA with the Mint cDNA synthesis kit, primed by a TRBC-specific oligonucleotide. After uracil-DNA glycosylase treatment, a first 18-cycle PCR used universal primers M1SS and BC2_uni_R on all cDNA. In the authors' own workflow: Normalization of each sample was performed by random selection of 1 million high-quality reads, each carrying a distinct molecular identifier. Instead of being binned into consensus sequences, reads that shared molecular identifiers were thrown out. MiTCR, set to a Q25 quality threshold and the strictest error-elimination algorithm, was used for CDR3 identification, clonotype clustering and error correction. Lower-bound total TCR beta diversity was estimated with a nonparametric unseen species model using Euler transformation. In TCRdb, the public reads were trimmed at Q25 with fastp and aligned with MiXCR, with productive beta chains retained. Duplicate CDR3 protein sequences are folded into a single record with the most common DNA and genes. For this entry, the V and J calls and clone size follow TCRdb and not the study's own pipeline. The sample yields approximately 960,000 distinct CDR3 sequences; roughly 28% were counted once. Together, the top ten hold around 9.6% of the sample.

According to the germline V gene, CDR1 reads SGDLS and CDR2 reads YYNGEE. The CDR3, from cysteine to phenylalanine, totals 18 residues. The only DNA kept is the CDR3, 54 bases in frame from the first base. Trimming at the junction amounts to 0 bases on V and 3 bases on J, and the germline ends lie 21 bases apart. These data also featured in a second study, about T cells of mothers and their children. Per that second paper: Donors were nine systemically healthy Caucasian individuals: three mothers and their six children. cDNA synthesis consumed the entire amount of extracted RNA, loaded at approximately 1.4 ug RNA in each 15 ul reaction. In the second PCR, the M1S primer added sample barcodes and 2-4 random nucleotides. Over 8.5 million TCR beta CDR3 reads were obtained for each mother, and 2.5 million to 3 million reads were obtained for each child. Thymic selection similarly shapes TCR recombination output in related and unrelated pairs, with minor effect from inherited differences. Normalized repertoire overlap was always found to be slightly, but never significantly, higher in related mother-child pairs than in unrelated mother-child pairs. No persistent microchimeric T cell clones were found, with a detection sensitivity of roughly 100 clones per million clonotypes. Deep NGS was used in the study to compare the TCR beta repertoires of mothers and children and to look for features that separate related mother-child pairs from unrelated individuals. On average, the children were roughly 11 +/- 4 years old, while the mothers were approximately 40 +/- 4 years old. After adapters were ligated using NEBNext reagents, the libraries underwent 100+100 nt paired-end sequencing on an Illumina HiSeq 2000. To prevent cross-contamination, the mother and child libraries were prepared a month apart and were sequenced in separate runs. For each donor, somewhere between about 500,000 and 2,300,000 distinct TCR beta clonotypes were identified. Naive TCR beta clonotypes were estimated from low-frequency clonotypes matched to each donor's FACS-determined naive share, without sorting.

Recombination joined TRBV9 with TRBJ1-1, with no D gene named confidently. Sequences were obtained from blood. This clonotype originated in a woman in her thirties or forties in good health. The nucleotides read TGTGCCAGCAGCGTAGCTGGCCCTCGGGGATTTGGGGACACTGAAGCTTTCTTT. It specifies CASSVAGPRGFGDTEAFF.